This T cell receptor (beta chain) was documented in a study of cytomegalovirus exposure and HLA in healthy donors. The CDR3 sequence is 14 residues long. V gave up 5 bases and J gave up 4 bases; unmatched junction bases: 8. Germline CDR1 MRHNA, CDR2 SNTAGT. A multiplex PCR was run with 60 Vbeta primers and 13 Jbeta primers. Clones were read by immunoSEQ multiplex PCR, and TCRdb kept only the in-frame ones, dropping some. Of about 140,000 clones in the sample, approximately 80% were seen once. The receptor comes from a woman aged 60-75 years in good health and CMV-seropositive. The J gene is TRBJ2-7, the V gene TRBV6-4; 7 bases fit TRBD2. Sequencing was performed on PBMCs. CDR3 sequence reads: CASSRLAPFYEQYF. CDR3 DNA sequence: TGTGCCAGCAGTCGACTAGCCCCCTTTTACGAGCAGTACTTC.